Each of the 14 T cell receptor beta chains below was sequenced from the same sample in a study of regulatory T cells in long-lasting Graves disease. This sample's time point: persistent/refractory GD, antithyroid drugs over 5 years with positive TRAb. The TCR library was made from RNA that had been extracted from PBMCs in TRIzol. Relying on iRepertoire HTBI primers and Arm-PCR of CDR3 regions, the team built TCR beta libraries. MiXCR, run by TCRdb on the multiplex PCR reads, gives a single entry per CDR3 protein. The table includes about 400,000 distinct CDR3 sequences, around 21% detected once. The input for sequencing was peripheral blood mononuclear cells (PBMCs), taken when the disease was refractory, from a patient treated with antithyroid drugs. These TCRs come from a female donor with Graves disease.

As to this clonotype: A much larger clonotype is one base distant, so this may be a read error. The rearrangement joins TRBV6-1 to TRBJ2-5; a weak D match, TRBD1 (6 bases). This CDR3 is built from 14 residues. With 5 bases removed from V and 8 bases from J, the gap between germline ends came to 18 bases. Germline lookup yields CDR1 MNHNS and CDR2 SASEGT. CDR3 amino acids: CASSRTGLGDTQYF. CDR3 DNA sequence: TGTGCCAGCAGTCGAACAGGGTTGGGAGATACCCAGTACTTC.

This clonotype was recorded many times. The gene calls are TRBV7-9 and TRBJ2-4, with D perhaps TRBD1 or TRBD2 (6 bases each). From germline, CDR1 is SEHNR and CDR2 FQNEAQ (reference sequence). CDR3 length: 20 amino acids. V lost 5 bases to trimming and J lost 1 base, with 27 bases between them. The DNA for the CDR3 is TGTGCCAGCAGCCGAAGCCGACTCGGGGCGGGACACGGGGCCAAAAACATTCAGTACTTC. As protein: CASSRSRLGAGHGAKNIQYF.

Of note for this clonotype: This could be a read error, since a much larger clone is one nucleotide away. V usage is TRBV20-1 and J usage is TRBJ1-1, with D tentatively TRBD1 (6 bases). V shed 3 bases and J shed 3 bases, with 11 bases lying between them. There are 13 residues in the CDR3. The V gene's germline CDR1 is DFQATT and CDR2 SNEGSKA (reference sequence). The CDR3 region is CSASFSGDTEAFF. The DNA of the CDR3 is TGCAGTGCTAGTTTTTCAGGGGACACTGAAGCTTTCTTT.

This clonotype came up a few times. The chain couples TRBV28 to TRBJ1-1; the D gene is possibly TRBD1 (5 bases). Trimming cost V 3 bases and J 3 bases, with 11 bases left between them. Germline assignment: CDR1 MDHEN and CDR2 SYDVKM. The CDR3 totals 14 residues. CDR3 in amino acids: CASSFSGFYTEAFF. CDR3 bases: TGTGCCAGCAGTTTTTCAGGGTTTTACACTGAAGCTTTCTTT.

This clonotype has only a few counts. The chain joins TRBV28 to TRBJ1-2; weak D call: TRBD1 (5 bases). Germline CDR1 MDHEN, CDR2 SYDVKM. V lost 7 bases to trimming and J lost 6 bases, with 15 bases between them. The CDR3 is made up of 13 amino acids. CDR3 protein: CASTEAGGNGYTF. The DNA for the CDR3 is TGTGCCAGCACCGAGGCGGGGGGTAATGGCTACACCTTC.

This clonotype has a handful of counts. The genes are TRBV7-9 and TRBJ1-2, with TRBD1 matching over 7 bases. The CDR3 loop spans 13 amino acids. V was pared by 5 bases and J by 8 bases, with 8 bases of the junction left unmatched. Germline assignment: CDR1 SEHNR and CDR2 FQNEAQ (reference sequence). CDR3 sequence: CASSGTDRRGYTF. CDR3 nucleotide sequence: TGTGCCAGCAGCGGGACAGACAGACGGGGCTACACCTTC.

This clonotype appeared many times. The chain has TRBV5-1 and TRBJ2-7; 7 bases agree with TRBD1. The CDR3 has 16 amino acids. Germline CDR1 SGHRS, CDR2 YFSETQ. The V segment lost 2 bases and the J segment 1 base; nucleotides outside the gene matches: 9. This CDR3 reads CASSLTRTGTSYEQYF. The CDR3 DNA reads as TGCGCCAGCAGCTTAACCCGGACAGGTACTTCCTACGAGCAGTACTTC. The variable domain in full, with the rest retrieved from reference TRBV5-1 and TRBJ2-7, is KAGVTQTPRYLIKTRGQQVTLSCSPISGHRSVSWYQQTPGQGLQFLFEYFSETQRNKGNFPGRFSGRQFSNSRSEMNVSTLELGDSALYLCASSLTRTGTSYEQYFGPGTRLTVT.

This chain uses TRBV6-2 or TRBV6-3 with TRBJ2-6; 10 positions match TRBD2. The germline CDR1 and CDR2 sequences are MNHEY and SVGEGT. J was trimmed by 4 bases and V by 0 bases; bases with no gene match: 9. The CDR3 loop spans 19 amino acids. CDR3 sequence reads: CASSYSSGGEGLGANVLTF. In DNA form, the CDR3 reads TGTGCCAGCAGTTACTCGAGCGGGGGGGAAGGGCTCGGGGCCAACGTCCTGACTTTC.

The chain carries TRBV29-1 and TRBJ1-1; D not certain. The CDR3 is 13 amino acids. Germline loops: CDR1 SQVTM, CDR2 ANQGSEA. Between the trimmed V and J ends, which lost 2 bases and 1 base, there was a span of 8 bases. The CDR3 protein is CSVEQQTNTEAFF. The CDR3 nucleotides are TGCAGCGTTGAACAACAGACGAACACTGAAGCTTTCTTT.

This clonotype was counted between two and nine times. This chain connects TRBV20-1 to TRBJ2-5; D is perhaps TRBD2 (6 bases). Trimming left V 6 bases short and J 5 bases short, with 16 bases between. In germline, CDR1 is DFQATT, CDR2 SNEGSKA (reference sequence). This CDR3 comprises 13 residues. In DNA form, the CDR3 reads TGCAGTGCCCCTACTGGGACTGGGGAGACCCAGTACTTC. It encodes CSAPTGTGETQYF.

This clonotype has ten or more counts. The chain joins TRBV2 to TRBJ1-2; 8 bases agree with TRBD1. The CDR3 spans 14 residues. V lost 3 bases, J lost 3 bases, and 3 bases stayed unmatched. Germline V gene sequence: CDR1 SNHLY, CDR2 FYNNEI. Here the CDR3 DNA reads TGTGCCAGCAGTGACTTGGACAGGGACTATGGCTACACCTTC. Translation: CASSDLDRDYGYTF. The whole variable domain, remainder taken from reference TRBV2 and TRBJ1-2, is EPEVTQTPSHQVTQMGQEVILRCVPISNHLYFYWYRQILGQKVEFLVSFYNNEISEKSEIFDDQFSVERPDGSNFTLKIRSTKLEDSAMYFCASSDLDRDYGYTFGSGTRLTVV.

There are many counts of this clonotype. The chain links TRBV5-5 to TRBJ2-2, with D hard to call. V gave up 0 bases and J gave up 4 bases, with 10 bases separating them. This CDR3 comprises 15 residues. Germline CDR1 SGHKS, CDR2 YYEKEE (reference sequence). CDR3 nucleotide sequence: TGTGCCAGCAGCTTGGAAGGGTTTCGCACCGGGGAGCTGTTTTTT. As protein: CASSLEGFRTGELFF.

This clonotype has ten or more counts. This chain joins TRBV4-2 and TRBJ2-5; 10 bases line up with TRBD2. CDR1 and CDR2 (germline): LGHNA, YNFKEQ. J gave up 4 bases and V 0 bases, and 5 bases lay outside the gene matches. The CDR3 loop spans 16 amino acids. The CDR3 DNA sequence: TGTGCCAGCAGCCAAGAACGGGCTAGCGGGAGAGAGACCCAGTACTTC. Translated: CASSQERASGRETQYF.

The V call is TRBV19, the J call TRBJ1-2; 8 bases agree with TRBD1. The germline V gene encodes CDR1 LNHDA and CDR2 SQIVND (reference sequence). The length of the CDR3 is 13 residues. Trimming at V came to 9 bases and at J to 4 bases, leaving 7 bases not matched to a gene. CDR3 nucleotides: TGTGCCAGCCGGGACAGGACCTTCTATGGCTACACCTTC. It codes for CASRDRTFYGYTF.